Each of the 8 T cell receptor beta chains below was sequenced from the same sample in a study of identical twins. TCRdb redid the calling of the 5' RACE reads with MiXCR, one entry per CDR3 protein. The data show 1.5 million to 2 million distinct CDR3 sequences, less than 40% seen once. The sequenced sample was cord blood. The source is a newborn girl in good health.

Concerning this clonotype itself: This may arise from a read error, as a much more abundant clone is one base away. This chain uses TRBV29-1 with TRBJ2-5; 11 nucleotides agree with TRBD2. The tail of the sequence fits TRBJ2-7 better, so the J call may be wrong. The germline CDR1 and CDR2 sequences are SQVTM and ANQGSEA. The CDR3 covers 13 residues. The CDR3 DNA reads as TGCAGCGCTGAGACTAGCGGGATCGGCGAGCAGTACTTC. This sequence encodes CSAETSGIGEQYF.

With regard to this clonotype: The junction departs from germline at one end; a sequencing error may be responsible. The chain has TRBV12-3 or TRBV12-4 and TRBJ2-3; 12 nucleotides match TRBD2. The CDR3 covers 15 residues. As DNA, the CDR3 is TGTGCCAGCAGTTGGACTAGCGGGATATCAGATACGGAGTATTTT. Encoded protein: CASSWTSGISDTEYF.

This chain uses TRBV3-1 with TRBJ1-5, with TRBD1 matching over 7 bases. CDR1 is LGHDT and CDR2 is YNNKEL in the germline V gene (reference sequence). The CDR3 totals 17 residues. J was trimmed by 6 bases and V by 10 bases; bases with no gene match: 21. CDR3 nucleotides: TGTGCCACCTTAACGGATGATCAGACAGGGCATGGTCAGCCCCAGCATTTT. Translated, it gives CATLTDDQTGHGQPQHF.

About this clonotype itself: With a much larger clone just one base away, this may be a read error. The DNA of the CDR3 is TGCAGCGTTGGCCCGCCAGGGGGTAGCACAGATACGCAGTATTTT. Its protein product is CSVGPPGGSTDTQYF. This chain links TRBV29-1 with TRBJ2-3; 7 bases match TRBD1. Per the germline V gene, CDR1 is SQVTM and CDR2 is ANQGSEA. V gave up 4 bases and J gave up 0 bases; unmatched junction bases: 7. There are 15 residues in the CDR3.

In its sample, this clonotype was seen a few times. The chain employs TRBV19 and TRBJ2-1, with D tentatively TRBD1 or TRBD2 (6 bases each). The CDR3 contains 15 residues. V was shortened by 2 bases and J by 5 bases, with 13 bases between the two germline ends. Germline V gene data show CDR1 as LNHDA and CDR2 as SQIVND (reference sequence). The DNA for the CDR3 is TGTGCCAGTAGTATAAGGCAGGGGAGGCACAATGAGCAGTTCTTC. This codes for CASSIRQGRHNEQFF.

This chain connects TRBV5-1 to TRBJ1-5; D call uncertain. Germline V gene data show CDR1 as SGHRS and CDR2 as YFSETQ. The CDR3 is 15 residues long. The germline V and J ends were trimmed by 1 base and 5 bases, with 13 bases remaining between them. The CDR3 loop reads CASSLLGIADQPQHF. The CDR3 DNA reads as TGCGCCAGCAGCTTGCTCGGAATCGCAGATCAGCCCCAGCATTTT.

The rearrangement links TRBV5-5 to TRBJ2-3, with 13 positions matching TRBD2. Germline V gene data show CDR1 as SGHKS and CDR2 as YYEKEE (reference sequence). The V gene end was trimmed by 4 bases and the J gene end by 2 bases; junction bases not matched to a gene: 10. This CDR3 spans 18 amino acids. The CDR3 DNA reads TGTGCCAGCAGCCCTCCGGGACTAGCGGGGTCCCACACAGATACGCAGTATTTT. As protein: CASSPPGLAGSHTDTQYF.

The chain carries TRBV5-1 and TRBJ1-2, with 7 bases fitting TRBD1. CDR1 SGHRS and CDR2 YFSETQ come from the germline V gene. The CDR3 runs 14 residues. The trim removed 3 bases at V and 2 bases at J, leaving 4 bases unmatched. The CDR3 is CASSWTGNNYGYTF. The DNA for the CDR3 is TGCGCCAGCAGCTGGACAGGAAACAACTATGGCTACACCTTC. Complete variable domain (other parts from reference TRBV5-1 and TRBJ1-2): KAGVTQTPRYLIKTRGQQVTLSCSPISGHRSVSWYQQTPGQGLQFLFEYFSETQRNKGNFPGRFSGRQFSNSRSEMNVSTLELGDSALYLCASSWTGNNYGYTFGSGTRLTVV.